This TCR beta chain was identified during a study of T cell repertoires in ileal Crohn's disease. This CDR3 spans 15 amino acids. Germline V gene lookup returns CDR1 MNHEY and CDR2 SVGAGI. With V trimmed by 0 bases and J by 2 bases, 3 bases remained unmatched. TCRB immunosequencing input was five hundred nanograms of biopsy DNA per sample. The repertoire was sequenced with immunoSEQ multiplex PCR; TCRdb's copy has only in-frame clones and lacks some. Of around 4,800 clones detected, roughly 91% appear once; the ten largest clones hold over 5%. This clone was counted between two and nine times. Its antigen remains unidentified. General study results and limits: All patients with clonality above 26.8% had endoscopic recurrence. Active smokers at surgery had more clonal expansions than non-smokers. High-frequency clones were more common in sorted CD8 than CD4 cells.

V gene TRBV6-5 combines with J gene TRBJ2-7; 8 bases are shared with TRBD2. Sequencing used ileal tissue. This sequence originates from an adult with Crohn's disease. The CDR3, as DNA: TGTGCCAGCAGTTACTCTGCGGGGGGACCCTACGAGCAGTACTTC. Its translation: CASSYSAGGPYEQYF.